A selection of T cell receptor beta chains follows, all from one sample in a study of cytotoxic CD8 clonotypes in ibrutinib-treated CLL. Method: immunoSEQ multiplex PCR; TCRdb's copy keeps in-frame clones and lacks some. The sample includes over 70,000 clones, more than 75% of them seen just once. This sample comprised PBMCs, obtained after 12 months of ibrutinib treatment. The receptor set was obtained from a human donor with chronic lymphocytic leukemia. The CDR3 runs from the conserved cysteine through the conserved F or W. Fields, in order: V gene, J gene, clone size, D gene, CDR3 protein, CDR3 DNA. The D gene is left open where the match is weak. A clone size is listed for some rows: how often the clone was seen (once, few, many), or a class if it is expanded.

V gene: TRBV28; J gene: TRBJ1-2; clone size: NA; D gene: NA; CDR3 protein: CASTTAEGIYGYTF; CDR3 DNA: TGTGCCAGCACCACGGCGGAGGGAATCTATGGCTACACCTTC
V gene: TRBV5-1; J gene: TRBJ2-5; clone size: NA; D gene: NA; CDR3 protein: CASSLSRVETQYF; CDR3 DNA: TGCGCCAGCAGCTTGTCCAGGGTTGAGACCCAGTACTTC
V gene: TRBV25-1; J gene: TRBJ2-5; clone size: NA; D gene: NA; CDR3 protein: CASRWGAAGNQETQYF; CDR3 DNA: TGTGCCAGCAGGTGGGGGGCAGCGGGGAACCAAGAGACCCAGTACTTC
V gene: TRBV11-2; J gene: TRBJ1-4; clone size: once; D gene: NA; CDR3 protein: CASSPSSGLGGGKLFF; CDR3 DNA: TGTGCCAGCAGCCCTAGCAGCGGACTCGGGGGAGGGAAACTGTTTTTT
V gene: TRBV5-1; J gene: TRBJ2-7; clone size: NA; D gene: TRBD2; CDR3 protein: CASSLALAGGRSYEQYF; CDR3 DNA: TGCGCCAGCAGCTTGGCATTAGCGGGAGGGAGGTCCTACGAGCAGTACTTC
V gene: TRBV11-2; J gene: TRBJ2-1; clone size: NA; D gene: NA; CDR3 protein: CASTEGASGLTEQFF; CDR3 DNA: TGTGCCAGCACCGAGGGGGCTAGCGGCTTGACTGAGCAGTTCTTC
V gene: TRBV4-1; J gene: TRBJ2-3; clone size: NA; D gene: NA; CDR3 protein: CASSLGGLADTQYF; CDR3 DNA: TGCGCCAGCAGCCTCGGTGGACTGGCAGATACGCAGTATTTT
V gene: TRBV7-9; J gene: TRBJ2-7; clone size: NA; D gene: NA; CDR3 protein: CASSPRGQGPDTSSYEQYF; CDR3 DNA: TGTGCCAGCAGCCCCCGGGGGCAGGGGCCCGACACCAGCTCCTACGAGCAGTACTTC
V gene: TRBV4-1; J gene: TRBJ1-2; clone size: NA; D gene: NA; CDR3 protein: CASSQAPPTGYTF; CDR3 DNA: TGCGCCAGCAGCCAGGCCCCCCCCACAGGCTACACCTTC
V gene: TRBV10-3; J gene: TRBJ2-5; clone size: NA; D gene: NA; CDR3 protein: CAISDDRGETQYF; CDR3 DNA: TGTGCCATCAGTGACGACCGTGGAGAGACCCAGTACTTC
V gene: TRBV30; J gene: TRBJ1-2; clone size: NA; D gene: NA; CDR3 protein: CAWRAGPNYGYTF; CDR3 DNA: TGTGCCTGGAGGGCAGGGCCTAACTATGGCTACACCTTC
V gene: TRBV6-1; J gene: TRBJ2-3; clone size: NA; D gene: TRBD2; CDR3 protein: CASRRGGTDTQYF; CDR3 DNA: TGTGCCAGCAGGCGGGGGGGCACAGATACGCAGTATTTT
V gene: TRBV30; J gene: TRBJ2-2; clone size: NA; D gene: TRBD2; CDR3 protein: CAWSPPREAGELFF; CDR3 DNA: TGTGCCTGGAGTCCCCCCCGGGAGGCCGGGGAGCTGTTTTTT
V gene: TRBV11-1; J gene: TRBJ2-5; clone size: NA; D gene: NA; CDR3 protein: CASSSDGEKAQYF; CDR3 DNA: TGTGCCAGCAGCTCCGACGGGGAGAAGGCCCAGTACTTC
V gene: TRBV28; J gene: TRBJ2-2; clone size: NA; D gene: NA; CDR3 protein: CASSSPGARDTGELFF; CDR3 DNA: TGTGCCAGCAGTTCCCCCGGGGCCCGGGACACCGGGGAGCTGTTTTTT
V gene: TRBV12-5; J gene: TRBJ2-7; clone size: NA; D gene: NA; CDR3 protein: CASGFPEGPYEQYF; CDR3 DNA: TGTGCTAGTGGTTTCCCGGAAGGGCCCTACGAGCAGTACTTC
V gene: TRBV6-1; J gene: TRBJ1-2; clone size: NA; D gene: NA; CDR3 protein: CASRTLYGYTF; CDR3 DNA: TGTGCCTCCCGGACTCTCTATGGCTACACCTTC
V gene: TRBV28; J gene: TRBJ2-1; clone size: NA; D gene: NA; CDR3 protein: CASTLQGNEQFF; CDR3 DNA: TGTGCCAGCACCCTCCAGGGGAATGAGCAGTTCTTC
V gene: TRBV7-3; J gene: TRBJ2-4; clone size: NA; D gene: TRBD2; CDR3 protein: CASSYGGFGKNIQYF; CDR3 DNA: TGTGCCAGCAGCTACGGGGGGTTTGGCAAAAACATTCAGTACTTC
V gene: TRBV20-1; J gene: TRBJ2-7; clone size: few; D gene: NA; CDR3 protein: CSALEGYEQYF; CDR3 DNA: TGCAGTGCCCTAGAGGGGTACGAGCAGTACTTC
V gene: TRBV7-8; J gene: TRBJ1-5; clone size: NA; D gene: NA; CDR3 protein: CASSGPPSDHLNQPQHF; CDR3 DNA: TGTGCCAGCAGCGGACCCCCCTCAGACCACCTAAATCAGCCCCAGCATTTT
V gene: TRBV7-9; J gene: TRBJ1-4; clone size: NA; D gene: NA; CDR3 protein: CASSPEGRGKLFF; CDR3 DNA: TGTGCCAGCAGCCCTGAGGGCCGGGGAAAACTGTTTTTT
V gene: TRBV10-3; J gene: TRBJ1-1; clone size: few; D gene: NA; CDR3 protein: CAISESGGTEAFF; CDR3 DNA: TGTGCCATCAGTGAGAGTGGGGGCACTGAAGCTTTCTTT
V gene: TRBV6-1; J gene: TRBJ2-7; clone size: NA; D gene: TRBD1; CDR3 protein: CASSGTGGYEQYF; CDR3 DNA: TGTGCCAGCAGTGGGACAGGGGGCTACGAGCAGTACTTC
V gene: TRBV28; J gene: TRBJ1-4; clone size: NA; D gene: NA; CDR3 protein: CASSSGSVGDREKLFF; CDR3 DNA: TGTGCCAGCAGCTCCGGTTCCGTGGGTGATCGGGAAAAACTGTTTTTT
V gene: TRBV19; J gene: TRBJ2-5; clone size: NA; D gene: NA; CDR3 protein: CASRAGPETQYF; CDR3 DNA: TGTGCCAGTAGGGCAGGGCCGGAGACCCAGTACTTC
V gene: TRBV25-1; J gene: TRBJ2-7; clone size: NA; D gene: TRBD2; CDR3 protein: CASSGTSGSRYEQYF; CDR3 DNA: TGTGCCAGCAGTGGGACTAGCGGGAGTCGGTACGAGCAGTACTTC
V gene: TRBV7-3; J gene: TRBJ2-2; clone size: NA; D gene: NA; CDR3 protein: CASSLGGTNTGELFF; CDR3 DNA: TGTGCCAGCAGCTTAGGGGGCACGAACACCGGGGAGCTGTTTTTT
V gene: TRBV4-3; J gene: TRBJ2-7; clone size: NA; D gene: NA; CDR3 protein: CASSQDGENEQYF; CDR3 DNA: TGCGCCAGCAGCCAAGACGGGGAAAACGAGCAGTACTTC
V gene: TRBV11-2; J gene: TRBJ1-1; clone size: NA; D gene: NA; CDR3 protein: CASSLERSLPFF; CDR3 DNA: TGTGCCAGCAGCTTAGAGCGCAGTCTACCTTTCTTT
V gene: TRBV7-2; J gene: TRBJ1-3; clone size: NA; D gene: NA; CDR3 protein: CASSLGVGPASGNTIYF; CDR3 DNA: TGTGCCAGCAGCTTAGGGGTCGGACCAGCCTCTGGAAACACCATATATTTT
V gene: TRBV2; J gene: TRBJ1-6; clone size: few; D gene: NA; CDR3 protein: CASSGQLLGNSPLHF; CDR3 DNA: TGTGCCAGCAGTGGACAGCTTTTGGGTAATTCACCCCTCCACTTT
V gene: TRBV19; J gene: TRBJ1-4; clone size: few; D gene: NA; CDR3 protein: CASSIRGQVNEKLFF; CDR3 DNA: TGTGCCAGTAGTATACGGGGCCAGGTAAATGAAAAACTGTTTTTT
V gene: TRBV23-1; J gene: TRBJ2-7; clone size: NA; D gene: NA; CDR3 protein: CARSYEQYF; CDR3 DNA: TGCGCCCGCTCCTACGAGCAGTACTTC
V gene: TRBV7-9; J gene: TRBJ2-7; clone size: NA; D gene: NA; CDR3 protein: CASSLMSSYEQYF; CDR3 DNA: TGTGCCAGCAGCTTAATGTCGTCCTACGAGCAGTACTTC
V gene: TRBV7-3; J gene: TRBJ2-3; clone size: NA; D gene: NA; CDR3 protein: CASSLSLGGDTQYF; CDR3 DNA: TGTGCCAGCAGCTTAAGTTTGGGCGGGGATACGCAGTATTTT
V gene: TRBV11-2; J gene: TRBJ2-1; clone size: NA; D gene: NA; CDR3 protein: CASSSIHWRGQDNEQFF; CDR3 DNA: TGTGCCAGCAGCTCCATACACTGGAGGGGGCAGGACAATGAGCAGTTCTTC
V gene: TRBV19; J gene: TRBJ1-1; clone size: NA; D gene: TRBD1; CDR3 protein: CASSRTGTGGTEAFF; CDR3 DNA: TGTGCCAGTAGCCGGACCGGGACAGGGGGCACTGAAGCTTTCTTT
V gene: TRBV2; J gene: TRBJ2-1; clone size: NA; D gene: TRBD1; CDR3 protein: CASSGDSSYNEQFF; CDR3 DNA: TGTGCCAGCAGTGGGGACAGCTCCTACAATGAGCAGTTCTTC
V gene: TRBV7-8; J gene: TRBJ1-5; clone size: NA; D gene: NA; CDR3 protein: CASSPGTSNQPQHF; CDR3 DNA: TGTGCCAGCAGCCCCGGGACCAGCAATCAGCCCCAGCATTTT
V gene: TRBV5-1; J gene: TRBJ1-4; clone size: NA; D gene: NA; CDR3 protein: CASSFGEKLFF; CDR3 DNA: TGCGCCAGCAGCTTTGGAGAAAAACTGTTTTTT
V gene: TRBV4-2; J gene: TRBJ2-3; clone size: many; D gene: TRBD2; CDR3 protein: CASTWGGRADTQYF; CDR3 DNA: TGTGCCAGCACCTGGGGTGGGAGGGCAGATACGCAGTATTTT